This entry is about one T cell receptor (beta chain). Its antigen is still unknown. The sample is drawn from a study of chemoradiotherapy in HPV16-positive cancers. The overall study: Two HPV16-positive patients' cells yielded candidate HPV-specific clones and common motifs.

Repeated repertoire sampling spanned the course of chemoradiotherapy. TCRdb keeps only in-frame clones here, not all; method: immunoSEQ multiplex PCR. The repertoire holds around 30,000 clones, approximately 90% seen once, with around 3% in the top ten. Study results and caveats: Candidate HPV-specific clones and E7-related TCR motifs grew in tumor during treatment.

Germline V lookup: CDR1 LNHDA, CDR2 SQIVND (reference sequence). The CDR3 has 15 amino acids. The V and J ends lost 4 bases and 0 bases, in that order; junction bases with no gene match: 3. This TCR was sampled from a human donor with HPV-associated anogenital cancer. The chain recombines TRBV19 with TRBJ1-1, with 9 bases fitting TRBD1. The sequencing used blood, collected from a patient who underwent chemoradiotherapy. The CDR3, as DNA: TGTGCCAGTAGTACCGGGACAGGGTTGAACACTGAAGCTTTCTTT. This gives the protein CASSTGTGLNTEAFF.